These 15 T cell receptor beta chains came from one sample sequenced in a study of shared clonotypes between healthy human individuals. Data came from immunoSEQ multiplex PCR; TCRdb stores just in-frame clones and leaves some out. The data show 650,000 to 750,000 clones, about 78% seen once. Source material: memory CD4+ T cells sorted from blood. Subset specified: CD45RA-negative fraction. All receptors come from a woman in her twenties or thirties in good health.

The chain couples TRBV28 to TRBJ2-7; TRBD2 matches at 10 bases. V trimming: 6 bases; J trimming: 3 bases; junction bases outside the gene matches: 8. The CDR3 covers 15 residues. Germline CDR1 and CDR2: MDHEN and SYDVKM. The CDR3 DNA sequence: TGTGCCAGCAGGAGGAGCGGGAGGGCCGGCTACGAGCAGTACTTC. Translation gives CASRRSGRAGYEQYF.

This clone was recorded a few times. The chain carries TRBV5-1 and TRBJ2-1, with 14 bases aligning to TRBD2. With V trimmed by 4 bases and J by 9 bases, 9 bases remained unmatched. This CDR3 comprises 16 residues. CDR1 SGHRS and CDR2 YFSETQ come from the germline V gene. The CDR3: CASSPTGTSGRSEQFF. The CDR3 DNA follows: TGCGCCAGCAGCCCGACCGGGACTAGCGGGAGATCTGAGCAGTTCTTC.

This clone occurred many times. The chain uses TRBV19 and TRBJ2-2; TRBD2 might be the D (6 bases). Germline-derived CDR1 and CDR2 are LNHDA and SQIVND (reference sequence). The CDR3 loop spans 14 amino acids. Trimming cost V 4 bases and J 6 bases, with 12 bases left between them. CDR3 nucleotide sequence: TGTGCCAGTAGTACACGACTAGGTCCCGGGGAGCTGTTTTTT. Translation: CASSTRLGPGELFF.

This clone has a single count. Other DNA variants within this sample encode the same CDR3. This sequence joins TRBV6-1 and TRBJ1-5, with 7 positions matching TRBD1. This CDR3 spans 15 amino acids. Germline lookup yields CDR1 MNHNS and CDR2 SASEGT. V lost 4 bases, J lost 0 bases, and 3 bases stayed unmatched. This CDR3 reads CASSGQGFSNQPQHF. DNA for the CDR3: TGTGCCAGCAGTGGACAGGGCTTTAGCAATCAGCCCCAGCATTTT.

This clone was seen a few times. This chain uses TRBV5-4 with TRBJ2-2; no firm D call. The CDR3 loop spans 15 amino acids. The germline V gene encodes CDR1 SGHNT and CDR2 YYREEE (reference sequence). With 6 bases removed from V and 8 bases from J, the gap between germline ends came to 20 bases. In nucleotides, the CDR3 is TGTGCCAGCACCTTATTTGGCTCCCCCGGGGGGGAGCTGTTTTTT. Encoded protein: CASTLFGSPGGELFF.

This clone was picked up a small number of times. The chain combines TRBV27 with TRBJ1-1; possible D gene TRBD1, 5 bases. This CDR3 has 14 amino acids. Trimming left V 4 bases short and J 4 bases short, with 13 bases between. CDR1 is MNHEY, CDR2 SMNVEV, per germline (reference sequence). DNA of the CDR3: TGTGCCAGCAGTTACAGGAGGGGATCCACTGAAGCTTTCTTT. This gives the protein CASSYRRGSTEAFF.

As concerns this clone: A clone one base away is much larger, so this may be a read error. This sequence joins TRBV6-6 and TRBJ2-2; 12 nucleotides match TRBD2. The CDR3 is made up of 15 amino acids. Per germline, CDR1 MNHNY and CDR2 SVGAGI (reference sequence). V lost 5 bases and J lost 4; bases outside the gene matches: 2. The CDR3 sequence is CASSETSGSTGELFF. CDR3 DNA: TGTGCCAGCAGTGAGACTAGCGGGAGCACCGGGGAGCTGTTTTTT.

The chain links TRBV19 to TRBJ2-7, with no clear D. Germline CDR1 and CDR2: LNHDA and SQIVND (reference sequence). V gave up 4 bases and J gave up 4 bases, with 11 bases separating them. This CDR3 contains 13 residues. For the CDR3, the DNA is TGTGCCAGTAGTAGATCCGAGGAGTACGAGCAGTACTTC. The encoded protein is CASSRSEEYEQYF.

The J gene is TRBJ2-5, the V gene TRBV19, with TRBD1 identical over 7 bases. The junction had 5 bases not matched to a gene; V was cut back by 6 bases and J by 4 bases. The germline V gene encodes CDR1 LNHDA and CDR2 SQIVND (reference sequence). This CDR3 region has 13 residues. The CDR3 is CASSPGGRETQYF. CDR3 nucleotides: TGTGCCAGTAGCCCAGGGGGTAGAGAGACCCAGTACTTC. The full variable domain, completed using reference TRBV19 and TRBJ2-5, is DGGITQSPKYLFRKEGQNVTLSCEQNLNHDAMYWYRQDPGQGLRLIYYSQIVNDFQKGDIAEGYSVSREKKESFPLTVTSAQKNPTAFYLCASSPGGRETQYFGPGTRLLVL.

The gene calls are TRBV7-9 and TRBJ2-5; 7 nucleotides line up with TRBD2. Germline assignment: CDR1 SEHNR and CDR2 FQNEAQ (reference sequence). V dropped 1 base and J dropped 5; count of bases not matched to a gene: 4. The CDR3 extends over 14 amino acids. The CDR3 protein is CASSLGLAVETQYF. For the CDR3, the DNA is TGTGCCAGCAGCTTAGGACTAGCCGTGGAGACCCAGTACTTC.

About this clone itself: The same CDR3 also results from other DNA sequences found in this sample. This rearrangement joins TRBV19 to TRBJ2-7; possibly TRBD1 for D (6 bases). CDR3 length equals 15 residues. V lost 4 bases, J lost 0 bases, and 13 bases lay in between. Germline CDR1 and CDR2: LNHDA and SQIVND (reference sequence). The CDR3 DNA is TGTGCCAGTAGTAATCAGGGGAGTAGCTCCTACGAGCAGTACTTC. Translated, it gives CASSNQGSSSYEQYF.

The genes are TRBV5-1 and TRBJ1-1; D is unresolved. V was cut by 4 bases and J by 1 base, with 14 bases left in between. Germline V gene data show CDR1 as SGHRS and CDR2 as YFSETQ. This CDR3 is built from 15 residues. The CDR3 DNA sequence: TGCGCCAGCAGCCCCTACGACGGGCAGAACACTGAAGCTTTCTTT. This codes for CASSPYDGQNTEAFF.

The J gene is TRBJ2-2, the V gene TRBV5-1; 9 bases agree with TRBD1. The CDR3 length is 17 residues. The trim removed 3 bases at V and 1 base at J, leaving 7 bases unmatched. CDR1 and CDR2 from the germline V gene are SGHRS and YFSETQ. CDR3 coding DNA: TGCGCCAGCAGCTCTAAACAGGGGGCATGGAACACCGGGGAGCTGTTTTTT. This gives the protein CASSSKQGAWNTGELFF.

The CDR3 spells CASSFLSTGSETQYF. The CDR3, as DNA: TGTGCCAGCAGTTTCCTCTCGACAGGATCAGAGACCCAGTACTTC. This sequence joins TRBV27 and TRBJ2-5; D is perhaps TRBD1 (6 bases). V was cut by 3 bases and J by 4 bases, with 15 bases left in between. The CDR3 is made up of 15 amino acids. Germline CDR1 is MNHEY and CDR2 is SMNVEV (reference sequence).

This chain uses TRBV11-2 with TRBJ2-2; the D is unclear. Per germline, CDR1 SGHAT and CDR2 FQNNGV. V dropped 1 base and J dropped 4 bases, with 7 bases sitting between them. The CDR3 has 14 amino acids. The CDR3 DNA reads TGTGCCAGCAGCTTAGTTGGGATCACCGGGGAGCTGTTTTTT. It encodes CASSLVGITGELFF.